This T cell receptor (beta chain) was found in a study of blood T cells in healthy people across ages. Next came a second PCR, run for about 7 to 12 cycles, which used a sample-barcoded 5' primer along with a J-beta primer mix. MiXCR was run by TCRdb on the 5' RACE reads, yielding one entry per CDR3 protein. The sample carries about 1.7 million distinct CDR3 sequences, roughly 27% recorded once. Trimming took 6 bases from V and 7 from J, leaving 22 bases between them. This CDR3 region has 15 residues. Germline V gene sequence: CDR1 LGHNT, CDR2 FRNRAP. This clonotype was observed once. Sequenced input: blood. This TCR was recovered from a woman aged 25 to 39 in good health. The chain couples TRBV12-5 to TRBJ2-7, with a tentative D call TRBD2 (5 bases). The DNA of the CDR3 is TGTGCTAGTGGACGCCCCGTTTTCGGGGAGAGTGAGCAGTACTTC. This encodes CASGRPVFGESEQYF.